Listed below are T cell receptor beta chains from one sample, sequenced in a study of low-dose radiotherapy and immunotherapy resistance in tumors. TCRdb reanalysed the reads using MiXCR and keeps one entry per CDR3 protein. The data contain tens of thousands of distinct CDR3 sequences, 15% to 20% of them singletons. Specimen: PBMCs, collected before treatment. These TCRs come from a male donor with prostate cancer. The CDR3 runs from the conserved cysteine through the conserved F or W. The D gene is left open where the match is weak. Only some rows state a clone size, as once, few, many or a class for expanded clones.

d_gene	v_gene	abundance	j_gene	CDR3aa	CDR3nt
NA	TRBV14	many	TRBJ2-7	CASSQESGPVEQYF	TGTGCCAGCAGCCAAGAATCAGGGCCGGTCGAGCAGTACTTC
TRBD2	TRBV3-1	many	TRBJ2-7	CASSQGFAGGAYEQYF	TGTGCCAGCAGCCAAGGATTCGCGGGGGGTGCCTACGAGCAGTACTTC
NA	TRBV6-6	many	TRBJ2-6	CASSENASGANVLTF	TGTGCCAGCAGTGAGAACGCCTCTGGGGCCAACGTCCTGACTTTC
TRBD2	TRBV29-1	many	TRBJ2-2	CSGRQAGFTGELFF	TGCAGCGGACGCCAAGCGGGGTTCACCGGGGAGCTGTTTTTT
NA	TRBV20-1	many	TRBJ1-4	CSATSTGNEKLFF	TGCAGTGCCACATCGACCGGGAATGAAAAACTGTTTTTT
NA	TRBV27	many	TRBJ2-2	CASTPGSGELFF	TGTGCCAGCACGCCGGGGTCCGGGGAGCTGTTTTTT
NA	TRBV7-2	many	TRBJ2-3	CASSFPADTQYF	TGTGCCAGCAGCTTCCCCGCAGATACGCAGTATTTT
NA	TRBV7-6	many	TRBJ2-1	CASSLGGSSSYNEQFF	TGTGCCAGCAGCTTAGGCGGGTCCAGCTCCTACAATGAGCAGTTCTTC
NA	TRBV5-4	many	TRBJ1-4	CASSLGGWTNEKLFF	TGTGCCAGCAGCTTGGGCGGGTGGACTAATGAAAAACTGTTTTTT
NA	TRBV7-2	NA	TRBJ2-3	CASSLITSTDTQYF	TGTGCCAGCAGCTTAATCACTAGCACAGATACGCAGTATTTT
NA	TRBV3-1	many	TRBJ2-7	CASSFSQGWDSYEQYF	TGTGCCAGCAGCTTTTCCCAAGGCTGGGACTCCTACGAGCAGTACTTC
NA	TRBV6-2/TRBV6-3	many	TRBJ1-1	CASSYGWGTQSMNTEAFF	TGTGCCAGCAGTTACGGTTGGGGCACACAATCGATGAACACTGAAGCTTTCTTT
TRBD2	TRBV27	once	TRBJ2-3	CASSLSPPWTSGGGTDTQYF	TGTGCCAGCAGTTTATCGCCCCCATGGACTAGCGGGGGGGGTACAGATACGCAGTATTTT
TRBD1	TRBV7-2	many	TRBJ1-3	CASSLDRGTSGNTIYF	TGTGCCAGCAGCTTAGACAGGGGAACATCGGGAAACACCATATATTTT
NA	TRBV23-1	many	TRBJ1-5	CASSRTGPNQPQHF	TGCGCCAGCAGTCGCACCGGTCCTAATCAGCCCCAGCATTTT
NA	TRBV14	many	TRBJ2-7	CASSRGLREQYF	TGTGCCAGCAGCAGGGGATTGAGGGAGCAGTACTTC
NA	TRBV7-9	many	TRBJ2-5	CASSSLHPGPETQYF	TGTGCCAGCAGCTCCTTACATCCAGGGCCAGAGACCCAGTACTTC
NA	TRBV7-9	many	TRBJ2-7	CASSRDNTYEQYF	TGTGCCAGCAGCCGGGACAACACCTACGAGCAGTACTTC
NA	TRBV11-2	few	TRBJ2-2	CASSLSPLIANTGELFF	TGTGCCAGCAGCTTAAGCCCTCTGATCGCGAACACCGGGGAGCTGTTTTTT
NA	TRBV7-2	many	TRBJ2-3	CASSKTGHRTDTQYF	TGTGCCAGCTCAAAAACAGGACATCGCACAGATACGCAGTATTTT
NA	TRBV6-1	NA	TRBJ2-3	CASRSTDTQYF	TGTGCCAGCAGGAGCACAGATACGCAGTATTTT
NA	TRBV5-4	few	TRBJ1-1	CASSLGGGLYTEAFF	TGTGCCAGCAGCCTCGGCGGGGGGCTGTACACTGAAGCTTTCTTT
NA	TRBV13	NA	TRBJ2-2	CASSIRSGLNTGELFF	TGTGCCAGCAGTATCCGTAGCGGCCTGAACACCGGGGAGCTGTTTTTT
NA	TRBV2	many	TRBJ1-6	CASSEERGPHSPLHF	TGTGCCAGCAGCGAGGAGCGGGGGCCGCATTCACCCCTCCACTTT
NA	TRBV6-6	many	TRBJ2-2	CASRWEATGELFF	TGTGCCAGCAGATGGGAAGCCACCGGGGAGCTGTTTTTT
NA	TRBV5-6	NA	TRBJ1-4	CASSSPRAPDGEKLFF	TGTGCCAGCAGCTCCCCCCGTGCACCCGATGGGGAAAAACTGTTTTTT
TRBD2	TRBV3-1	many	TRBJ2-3	CASSPPSGEGDTQYF	TGTGCCAGCAGCCCCCCTAGCGGGGAGGGGGATACGCAGTATTTT
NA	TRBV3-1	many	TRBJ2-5	CASASPGGLQETQYF	TGTGCCAGCGCCTCCCCAGGAGGGCTCCAAGAGACCCAGTACTTC
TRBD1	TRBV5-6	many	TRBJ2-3	CASSLEQGVADTQYF	TGTGCCAGCAGCTTGGAACAGGGGGTAGCAGATACGCAGTATTTT
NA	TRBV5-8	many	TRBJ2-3	CASSHVADTQYF	TGTGCCAGCAGCCACGTGGCAGATACGCAGTATTTT
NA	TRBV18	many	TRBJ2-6	CASSPGDTGANVLTF	TGTGCCAGCTCACCAGGGGACACTGGGGCCAACGTCCTGACTTTC
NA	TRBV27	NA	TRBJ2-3	CASSLGQTDSTDTQYF	TGTGCCAGCAGTTTGGGGCAGACAGATAGCACAGATACGCAGTATTTT
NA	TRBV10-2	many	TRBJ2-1	CASSESERYNEQFF	TGCGCCAGCAGTGAGTCTGAGCGTTACAATGAGCAGTTCTTC
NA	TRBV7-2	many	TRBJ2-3	CASTGARGARFTDTQYF	TGTGCCAGCACAGGGGCCCGCGGGGCGCGGTTCACAGATACGCAGTATTTT
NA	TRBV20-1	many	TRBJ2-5	CSARPGTAETQYF	TGCAGTGCTAGACCGGGGACTGCAGAGACCCAGTACTTC
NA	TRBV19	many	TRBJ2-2	CATFPGEAGELFF	TGTGCCACATTCCCGGGGGAGGCCGGGGAGCTGTTTTTT
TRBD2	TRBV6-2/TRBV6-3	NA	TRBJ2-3	CASSFRGGARGDTQYF	TGTGCCAGCAGTTTTCGCGGGGGGGCCCGGGGAGATACGCAGTATTTT
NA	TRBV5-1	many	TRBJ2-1	CASSLEVRVDEQFF	TGCGCCAGCAGCTTGGAGGTCAGGGTTGATGAGCAGTTCTTC
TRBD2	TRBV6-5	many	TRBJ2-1	CASSGLAGGNNEQFF	TGTGCCAGCAGTGGGCTAGCGGGGGGAAACAATGAGCAGTTCTTC
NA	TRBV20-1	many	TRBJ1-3	CSVPGPGGNTIYF	TGCAGTGTTCCCGGGCCCGGGGGAAACACCATATATTTT
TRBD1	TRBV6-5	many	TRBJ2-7	CASSYGTGLTYEQYF	TGTGCCAGCAGTTACGGGACAGGCCTGACCTACGAGCAGTACTTC
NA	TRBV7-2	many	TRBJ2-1	CASSLPGGEPFF	TGTGCCAGCAGCTTACCAGGCGGGGAGCCGTTCTTC
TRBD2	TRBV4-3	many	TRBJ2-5	CASSQLGLAGGQISETQYF	TGCGCCAGCAGCCAACTGGGACTAGCGGGGGGGCAGATCTCAGAGACCCAGTACTTC
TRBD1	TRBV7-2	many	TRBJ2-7	CASGRQGPYEQYF	TGTGCCAGCGGAAGACAGGGTCCCTACGAGCAGTACTTC
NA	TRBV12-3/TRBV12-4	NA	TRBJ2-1	CASSLAFSGTSWQFF	TGTGCCAGCAGTTTAGCATTCTCGGGAACGTCTTGGCAGTTCTTC
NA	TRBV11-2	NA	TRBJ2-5	CASSPRTGKGTQYF	TGTGCCAGCAGCCCAAGGACTGGGAAGGGGACCCAGTACTTC
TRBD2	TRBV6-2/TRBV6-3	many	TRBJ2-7	CASSSRLAGGPNEQYF	TGTGCCAGCAGTTCCCGACTAGCGGGGGGGCCAAACGAGCAGTACTTC
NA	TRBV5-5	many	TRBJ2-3	CASRSVGAADTQYF	TGTGCCAGCAGATCCGTGGGGGCGGCAGATACGCAGTATTTT
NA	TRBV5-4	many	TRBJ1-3	CASSLAADGGSGNTIYF	TGTGCCAGCAGCTTGGCCGCGGACGGAGGCTCTGGAAACACCATATATTTT
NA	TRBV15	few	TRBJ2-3	CATSRDLREGTDTQYF	TGTGCCACCAGCAGAGATCTCCGGGAAGGCACAGATACGCAGTATTTT
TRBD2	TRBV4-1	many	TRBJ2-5	CASSPQKGLGEETQYF	TGCGCCAGCAGCCCACAAAAAGGACTAGGAGAAGAGACCCAGTACTTC
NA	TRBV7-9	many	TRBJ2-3	CASSLVGTDTQYF	TGTGCCAGCAGCTTAGTCGGCACAGATACGCAGTATTTT
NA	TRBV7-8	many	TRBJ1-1	CASSSGQWGTEAFF	TGTGCCAGCAGCTCGGGACAATGGGGCACTGAAGCTTTCTTT
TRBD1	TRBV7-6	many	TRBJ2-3	CASSPGQGSVGTQYF	TGTGCCAGCAGCCCGGGACAGGGAAGTGTTGGTACGCAGTATTTT
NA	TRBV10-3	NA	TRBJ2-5	CAISQEGSEETQYF	TGTGCCATCAGCCAGGAAGGGAGCGAAGAGACCCAGTACTTC
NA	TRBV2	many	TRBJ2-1	CASSVGHMSSYNEQFF	TGTGCCAGCAGTGTTGGACACATGAGCTCCTACAATGAGCAGTTCTTC
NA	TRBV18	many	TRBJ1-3	CASSPAGQRNTIYF	TGTGCCAGCTCACCGGCGGGACAAAGAAACACCATATATTTT
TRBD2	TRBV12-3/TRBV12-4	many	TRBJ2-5	CASRGGIAGSETQYF	TGTGCCAGCAGGGGGGGAATAGCGGGTTCGGAGACCCAGTACTTC
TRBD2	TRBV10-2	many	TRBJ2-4	CAIAGTLAGGEYF	TGCGCCATAGCCGGAACACTAGCGGGGGGGGAGTACTTC
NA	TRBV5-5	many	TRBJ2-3	CASSRTVSTDTQYF	TGTGCCAGCAGCCGGACAGTCAGCACAGATACGCAGTATTTT